This TCR beta chain was identified in a study of T-cell memory formation after mild COVID-19. On the study more broadly: Clusters were largely donor specific.

TCR alpha and TCR beta cDNA libraries carrying sample barcodes and UMIs were produced by 5'RACE using constant-segment primers. TCRdb called the 5' RACE reads again in MiXCR, with one record for every CDR3 protein. Of 450,000 or so distinct CDR3 sequences in the sample, 25% are singletons; the top ten hold about 12%. Whole-study results and caveats: Memory from before infection featured some responding clones, which suggests cross-reactive memory joined.

This clonotype showed up just a few times. The antigen is undetermined. The sequenced sample was PBMCs or a T cell subset sorted from them (not recorded which). This clonotype was sampled from an adult woman who had mild COVID-19 (a few samples of this study predate the infection). Cell type and time point are not known.

The CDR3 DNA reads TGTGCCAGCAGCCCCAGCCAGCGGGGGGGGTACAATGAGCAGTTCTTC. It translates to CASSPSQRGGYNEQFF. V is TRBV7-2 and J is TRBJ2-1; 10 bases fit TRBD2. V shed 5 bases, J shed 4 bases, and the junction held 8 bases outside the gene matches. The CDR3 contains 16 residues. Germline lookup yields CDR1 SGHTA and CDR2 FQGNSA.